These 27 T cell receptor beta chains came from one sample sequenced in a study of T cell responses to AZD1222 COVID-19 vaccine. Sequencing was performed with immunoSEQ multiplex PCR; in TCRdb, only in-frame clones are kept and a portion is missing. The table records approximately 110,000 clones, approximately 84% of them present only once. The sequencing here drew on peripheral blood, taken on day 0 of AZD1222 vaccination. The receptors were sampled from an adult in good health.

The J gene is TRBJ2-1, the V gene TRBV10-3; 10 nucleotides align to TRBD1. The CDR3 is 18 residues long. CDR1 ENHRY and CDR2 SYGVKD come from the germline V gene. With V trimmed by 11 bases and J by 5 bases, 21 bases remained unmatched. The CDR3 here is CAACSWDRGPPEHNEQFF. CDR3 coding DNA: TGTGCCGCATGTTCTTGGGACAGGGGCCCCCCGGAGCACAATGAGCAGTTCTTC.

The CDR3 bases are TGTGCCACCAGCAGAGTCGGGGAGGGTGAGCAGTTCTTC. Translating it yields CATSRVGEGEQFF. This chain uses TRBV15 with TRBJ2-1; 7 bases are a match to TRBD2. The CDR3 runs to 13 residues. Per the germline V gene, CDR1 is LNHNV and CDR2 is YYDKDF (reference sequence). V lost 1 base and J lost 9; bases outside the gene matches: 3.

The chain links TRBV5-1 to TRBJ2-1, with 8 bases that match TRBD2. This CDR3 region has 15 residues. J lost 7 bases, V lost 0 bases, and 6 bases had no gene match. Germline-derived CDR1 and CDR2 are SGHRS and YFSETQ. CDR3 DNA: TGCGCCAGCAGCTTGGCCGAACTAGCGGTTAATGAGCAGTTCTTC. This encodes CASSLAELAVNEQFF.

The chain carries TRBV24-1 and TRBJ2-1; TRBD2 matches at 7 bases. The length of the CDR3 is 16 residues. Trimming took 1 base from V and 0 from J; bases not matched to a gene: 2. The V gene's germline CDR1 is KGHDR and CDR2 SFDVKD. CDR3 DNA sequence: TGTGCCACCAGTGATTTAGCGGGGAGCTCCTACAATGAGCAGTTCTTC. Its translation is CATSDLAGSSYNEQFF.

The chain links TRBV28 to TRBJ1-5; 11 bases line up with TRBD1. There are 15 residues in the CDR3. J lost 6 bases, V lost 6 bases, and 7 bases had no gene match. In germline, CDR1 is MDHEN, CDR2 SYDVKM. In DNA form, the CDR3 reads TGTGCCAGCAGCTCACCGGGACAGGGGGGTCAGCCCCAGCATTTT. Its translation: CASSSPGQGGQPQHF. The variable domain in full, with the rest retrieved from reference TRBV28 and TRBJ1-5, is DVKVTQSSRYLVKRTGEKVFLECVQDMDHENMFWYRQDPGLGLRLIYFSYDVKMKEKGDIPEGYSVSREKKERFSLILESASTNQTSMYLCASSSPGQGGQPQHFGDGTRLSIL.

This clone was recorded at least ten times. This chain links TRBV4-1 with TRBJ1-3; 9 bases line up with TRBD1. Germline V lookup: CDR1 MGHRA, CDR2 YSYEKL. The CDR3 has 15 amino acids. With 5 bases clipped from V and 3 bases from J, the junction kept 5 bases outside the gene matches. In nucleotides, the CDR3 is TGCGCCAGCAGCTTAACAGGGGGCAGTGGAAACACCATATATTTT. It specifies CASSLTGGSGNTIYF.

The chain couples TRBV6-5 to TRBJ1-6; D is possibly TRBD1 (6 bases). The CDR3 is 13 residues long. The V gene lost 6 bases and the J gene lost 7 bases, with 10 bases spanning the gap. Germline lookup yields CDR1 MNHEY and CDR2 SVGAGI. CDR3 sequence (DNA): TGTGCCAGCAGCGGGACAACAAATTCACCCCTCCACTTT. It specifies CASSGTTNSPLHF.

The sample holds one count of this clone. DNA of the CDR3: TGTGCCACCAGTGTCAACACCGGGGAGCTGTTTTTT. This gives the protein CATSVNTGELFF. The chain has TRBV24-1 and TRBJ2-2; D ambiguous. Germline CDR1 and CDR2: KGHDR and SFDVKD. This CDR3 region has 12 residues. V was clipped by 5 bases and J by 2 bases, with 2 bases between them.

The chain joins TRBV28 to TRBJ1-5, with 7 positions matching TRBD1. This CDR3 has 15 amino acids. V shed 3 bases, J shed 0 bases, and the junction held 2 bases outside the gene matches. Germline CDR1 and CDR2: MDHEN and SYDVKM. The CDR3 bases are TGTGCCAGCAGTTTCGGACAGGTTAGCAATCAGCCCCAGCATTTT. It is translated as CASSFGQVSNQPQHF.

The rearrangement links TRBV5-5 to TRBJ2-5; D unclear. Germline V gene sequence: CDR1 SGHKS, CDR2 YYEKEE (reference sequence). The CDR3 runs to 14 residues. V was pared by 0 bases and J by 5 bases, with 11 bases between. The CDR3 here is CASSLEAGRETQYF. CDR3 nucleotides: TGTGCCAGCAGCTTGGAGGCTGGACGCGAGACCCAGTACTTC.

The table lists this clone with a count of one. This chain links TRBV19 with TRBJ2-5; tentative D call: TRBD2 (6 bases). Germline V gene sequence: CDR1 LNHDA, CDR2 SQIVND (reference sequence). V was shortened by 4 bases and J by 2 bases, with 8 bases between the two germline ends. The CDR3 extends over 13 amino acids. The CDR3 DNA reads as TGTGCCAGTAGTAACGGGAGACAAGAGACCCAGTACTTC. This codes for CASSNGRQETQYF.

The chain employs TRBV6-4 and TRBJ1-1, with a weak D call TRBD1 (5 bases). Trimming took 6 bases from V and 6 from J, leaving 20 bases between them. The CDR3 has 15 amino acids. The germline gives CDR1 MRHNA, CDR2 SNTAGT. The CDR3: CASRTTTGGRAEAFF. CDR3 nucleotide sequence: TGTGCCAGCAGAACAACAACAGGCGGCAGAGCTGAAGCTTTCTTT.

The table lists this clone with a count of one. This chain joins TRBV27 and TRBJ1-1, with 8 bases matching TRBD1. V was clipped by 5 bases and J by 4 bases; unmatched bases: 3. CDR3 length equals 13 residues. CDR1 is MNHEY and CDR2 is SMNVEV in the germline V gene (reference sequence). The CDR3 DNA is TGTGCCAGCAGTCAGGGGGCAGGCACTGAAGCTTTCTTT. Protein product: CASSQGAGTEAFF.

This clone was found once. This rearrangement joins TRBV24-1 to TRBJ2-3; 10 nucleotides align to TRBD1. CDR3 length: 16 residues. Trimming removed 3 bases from V and 5 bases from J; junction bases left unmatched: 7. Looked up from germline, CDR1 is KGHDR and CDR2 is SFDVKD. As DNA, the CDR3 is TGTGCCACCAGTGATCCGGGACAGGGGATAGGAGATACGCAGTATTTT. Translation: CATSDPGQGIGDTQYF.

The gene calls are TRBV30 and TRBJ1-3; 10 bases match TRBD1. Germline V gives CDR1 GTSNPN, CDR2 SVGIG (reference sequence). The CDR3 loop spans 15 amino acids. With V trimmed by 5 bases and J by 3 bases, 7 bases remained unmatched. The CDR3 nucleotides read TGTGCCTGGGACAGGGGGCGGGCCGGTGGAAACACCATATATTTT. Its translation is CAWDRGRAGGNTIYF.

The rearrangement uses TRBV6-2 or TRBV6-3 and TRBJ2-4; 9 bases align to TRBD2. The trim removed 0 bases at V and 2 bases at J, leaving 5 bases unmatched. CDR1 and CDR2 (germline): MNHEY, SVGEGT. This CDR3 has 17 amino acids. CDR3 nucleotide sequence: TGTGCCAGCAGTTACTCGATAGCGGGGGAAACCAAAAACATTCAGTACTTC. Translating it yields CASSYSIAGETKNIQYF.

The V gene is TRBV5-1, the J gene TRBJ1-6; no definite D call. V was cut by 0 bases and J by 6 bases, with 10 bases left in between. The CDR3 consists of 15 residues. Germline V gene sequence: CDR1 SGHRS, CDR2 YFSETQ. The CDR3 sequence: CASSLGVNPNSPLHF. Here the CDR3 DNA reads TGCGCCAGCAGCTTGGGGGTAAATCCTAATTCACCCCTCCACTTT. The entire variable domain, with the rest obtained from reference TRBV5-1 and TRBJ1-6, is as follows: KAGVTQTPRYLIKTRGQQVTLSCSPISGHRSVSWYQQTPGQGLQFLFEYFSETQRNKGNFPGRFSGRQFSNSRSEMNVSTLELGDSALYLCASSLGVNPNSPLHFGNGTRLTVT.

Comment on this clone: Relative to the germline gene, one junction end is altered; a read error may explain this. The rearrangement joins TRBV9 to TRBJ2-1; 12 positions match TRBD2. CDR1 and CDR2 from the germline V gene are SGDLS and YYNGEE. The CDR3 runs to 15 residues. CDR3 sequence reads: CASRPGLAGYTEQFF. CDR3 DNA: TGTGCCAGCAGACCCGGACTAGCGGGGTACACTGAGCAGTTCTTC.

A few counts support this clone. J is TRBJ2-3 and V is TRBV7-9; a possible D gene is TRBD1 (7 bases). The CDR3 has 17 amino acids. With 3 bases removed from V and 2 bases from J, the gap between germline ends came to 18 bases. CDR1 is SEHNR, CDR2 FQNEAQ, per germline (reference sequence). This CDR3 reads CASSFKEGADPTDTQYF. CDR3 nucleotides: TGTGCCAGCAGCTTTAAGGAGGGGGCCGACCCCACAGATACGCAGTATTTT.

The CDR3 sequence: CASSVQRYQPQHF. The CDR3 DNA is TGTGCCAGCAGCGTACAGAGGTATCAGCCCCAGCATTTT. The chain combines TRBV6-5 with TRBJ1-5; no firm D call. Trimming took 6 bases from V and 5 from J, leaving 11 bases between them. Germline V gene sequence: CDR1 MNHEY, CDR2 SVGAGI. The CDR3 sequence is 13 residues long.

V usage is TRBV19 and J usage is TRBJ1-5; possible D gene TRBD1, 5 bases. CDR1 is LNHDA and CDR2 is SQIVND in the germline V gene (reference sequence). This CDR3 comprises 15 residues. V was pared by 4 bases and J by 9 bases, with 19 bases between. The CDR3 region is CASSRAGPTGAPQHF. The CDR3 coding sequence is TGTGCCAGTAGTAGGGCGGGACCGACCGGGGCGCCCCAGCATTTT.

This sequence joins TRBV6-5 and TRBJ1-1, with D maybe TRBD1 (6 bases). V was cut by 10 bases and J by 1 base, with 13 bases left in between. The CDR3 contains 13 residues. CDR1 is MNHEY and CDR2 is SVGAGI in the germline V gene. The CDR3 region is CATYRDPNTEAFF. As DNA, the CDR3 is TGTGCCACATACAGGGACCCGAACACTGAAGCTTTCTTT.

The chain links TRBV28 to TRBJ2-1, with TRBD2 matching over 7 bases. This CDR3 comprises 15 residues. V dropped 1 base and J dropped 4; count of bases not matched to a gene: 4. CDR1 is MDHEN, CDR2 SYDVKM, per germline. CDR3 sequence reads: CASSLSAAGYNEQFF. In DNA form, the CDR3 reads TGTGCCAGCAGTTTATCGGCAGCGGGGTACAATGAGCAGTTCTTC.

The chain joins TRBV6-5 to TRBJ2-6; 7 bases match TRBD1. The CDR3 has 15 amino acids. The trim removed 9 bases at V and 2 bases at J, leaving 7 bases unmatched. Germline CDR1 is MNHEY and CDR2 is SVGAGI. CDR3 nucleotides: TGTGCCAGTCAGGACAGGTCGGCTGGGGCCAACGTCCTGACTTTC. This encodes CASQDRSAGANVLTF.

The chain recombines TRBV2 with TRBJ2-7; D is perhaps TRBD1 or TRBD2 (5 bases each). V lost 6 bases, J lost 7 bases, and 19 bases lay in between. Germline CDR1 SNHLY, CDR2 FYNNEI. This CDR3 contains 14 residues. CDR3 sequence (DNA): TGTGCCAGCAGCGCCGGGGCTCGTTCGGGGGAGCAGTACTTC. The encoded protein is CASSAGARSGEQYF. Together with reference TRBV2 and TRBJ2-7, the CDR3 gives the full variable domain: EPEVTQTPSHQVTQMGQEVILRCVPISNHLYFYWYRQILGQKVEFLVSFYNNEISEKSEIFDDQFSVERPDGSNFTLKIRSTKLEDSAMYFCASSAGARSGEQYFGPGTRLTVT.

The rearrangement links TRBV5-1 to TRBJ1-2; D not resolved. There are 14 residues in the CDR3. V was shortened by 3 bases and J by 0 bases, with 9 bases between the two germline ends. Germline loops: CDR1 SGHRS, CDR2 YFSETQ. For the CDR3, the DNA is TGCGCCAGCAGCTCAAGGACGACTAACTATGGCTACACCTTC. It yields the protein CASSSRTTNYGYTF.

The rearrangement joins TRBV2 to TRBJ1-4; D not resolved. Trimming took off 4 bases at V and 5 bases at J, with 11 bases between the two ends. CDR1 is SNHLY, CDR2 FYNNEI, per germline. The CDR3 runs 14 residues. CDR3 bases: TGTGCCAGCAGTGCAAGGGTGGCCAATGAAAAACTGTTTTTT. Its protein is CASSARVANEKLFF. Looking up the rest from reference TRBV2 and TRBJ1-4 gives the full variable domain: EPEVTQTPSHQVTQMGQEVILRCVPISNHLYFYWYRQILGQKVEFLVSFYNNEISEKSEIFDDQFSVERPDGSNFTLKIRSTKLEDSAMYFCASSARVANEKLFFGSGTQLSVL.